Listed here are 8 T cell receptor beta chains from one sample, sequenced in a study of PD-1 blockade in classical Hodgkin lymphoma. Each patient experienced a relapse that followed autologous stem cell transplantation, and brentuximab vedotin exposure varied. Assay used: immunoSEQ multiplex PCR; TCRdb lists only in-frame clones, some missing. This sample has 150,000 or so clones, with under 85% found just once. Sequenced material: peripheral blood mononuclear cells (PBMCs), taken before the second cycle of nivolumab. These receptors were obtained from a human donor with classical Hodgkin lymphoma.

The chain carries TRBV29-1 and TRBJ2-7; the match to TRBD2 covers 9 bases. The ends lost 4 bases at V and 3 bases at J; junction bases unmatched: 4. Germline V gene data show CDR1 as SQVTM and CDR2 as ANQGSEA. The CDR3 is 13 residues long. For the CDR3, the DNA is TGCAGCGTTGGGCGGGAGGGAAGCTACGAGCAGTACTTC. Translated: CSVGREGSYEQYF.

This sequence joins TRBV6-5 and TRBJ2-7; 7 bases fit TRBD1. J lost 4 bases, V lost 5 bases, and 8 bases had no gene match. The CDR3 runs 14 residues. Germline V CDR1 and CDR2: MNHEY, SVGAGI. The chain's CDR3 is CASSRQGSRYEQYF. The CDR3 DNA sequence: TGTGCCAGCAGTAGACAGGGCAGCCGGTACGAGCAGTACTTC.

The gene calls are TRBV28 and TRBJ2-7, with a tentative D call TRBD2 (5 bases). V was shortened by 1 base and J by 2 bases, with 6 bases between the two germline ends. The germline V gene has CDR1 MDHEN and CDR2 SYDVKM. The CDR3 totals 13 residues. Here the CDR3 DNA reads TGTGCCAGCAGTTTATCGGGGACCTACGAGCAGTACTTC. Translation gives CASSLSGTYEQYF.

This clone was seen a handful of times. V is TRBV6-5 and J is TRBJ2-1; D gene uncertain. The CDR3 is 14 amino acids. Per the germline V gene, CDR1 is MNHEY and CDR2 is SVGAGI. Trimming removed 2 bases from V and 5 bases from J, with 10 bases in between. The CDR3 loop is CASSYDGQNNEQFF. In DNA, the CDR3 is TGTGCCAGCAGTTACGACGGCCAAAACAATGAGCAGTTCTTC.

The chain links TRBV11-2 to TRBJ2-2; D is uncertain. The V gene lost 0 bases and the J gene lost 4 bases, with 6 bases spanning the gap. This CDR3 is 14 amino acids long. CDR1 is SGHAT, CDR2 FQNNGV, per germline. CDR3 region: CASSLDRSTGELFF. The CDR3 DNA sequence: TGTGCCAGCAGCTTAGATCGAAGCACCGGGGAGCTGTTTTTT.

V usage is TRBV30 and J usage is TRBJ1-3; D not certain. Germline CDR1 is GTSNPN and CDR2 is SVGIG (reference sequence). The CDR3 has 13 residues. V shed 2 bases and J shed 2 bases, with 7 bases lying between them. This chain's CDR3 is CAWSSTAGNTIYF. The CDR3 DNA follows: TGTGCCTGGAGTTCCACCGCTGGAAACACCATATATTTT.

The sample holds one count of this clone. The rearrangement joins TRBV7-8 to TRBJ2-3; perhaps TRBD2 as D (7 bases). V dropped 1 base and J dropped 5 bases, with 16 bases sitting between them. The CDR3 length is 16 residues. Germline-derived CDR1 and CDR2 are SGHVS and FQNEAQ. The CDR3 DNA reads as TGTGCCAGCAGCTTAGGGGCGGGGGCCTTAGGAGATACGCAGTATTTT. This sequence encodes CASSLGAGALGDTQYF.

This clone was detected only a few times. The rearrangement joins TRBV2 to TRBJ1-4; D is uncertain. The V end lost 6 bases, the J end lost 0 bases, and 11 bases lay between the germline ends. CDR1 SNHLY and CDR2 FYNNEI come from the germline V gene. CDR3 size: 15 residues. The CDR3 loop is CASSLLKTTNEKLFF. The CDR3 coding sequence is TGTGCCAGCAGCCTATTAAAAACAACTAATGAAAAACTGTTTTTT.